Listed below are T cell receptor beta chains from one sample, sequenced in a study of T cell responses to AZD1222 COVID-19 vaccine. The repertoire was sequenced with immunoSEQ multiplex PCR; TCRdb's copy has only in-frame clones and lacks some. In the table there are approximately 190,000 clones, roughly 88% of which are singletons. The specimen was peripheral blood, collected on day 0 of AZD1222 vaccination. Receptors originate from an adult in good health. The CDR3 runs from the conserved cysteine through the conserved F or W. A D gene is named only where the DNA matches it firmly. Rows give clone size only sometimes, using once, few, many, or a class for an expanded clone.

abundance,v_gene,j_gene,len,d_gene,CDR3aa,CDR3nt
.,TRBV6-2/TRBV6-3,TRBJ2-1,15,.,CASSYGGPGYIVQFF,TGTGCCAGCAGTTACGGGGGACCGGGTTATATCGTGCAGTTCTTC
.,TRBV18,TRBJ1-1,15,.,CASSIRDGMNTEAFF,TGTGCCAGCTCAATAAGGGACGGAATGAACACTGAAGCTTTCTTT
.,TRBV7-2,TRBJ1-2,12,.,CASSLDSYGYTF,TGTGCCAGCAGCCTCGACAGCTATGGCTACACCTTC
.,TRBV28,TRBJ2-2,19,TRBD2,CASSSPGGGPRGNTGELFF,TGTGCCAGCAGTTCCCCTGGCGGGGGACCAAGGGGGAACACCGGGGAGCTGTTTTTT
.,TRBV7-6,TRBJ1-6,15,.,CASSLAPGDNSPLHF,TGTGCCAGCAGCTTAGCGCCAGGGGATAATTCACCCCTCCACTTT
once,TRBV5-1,TRBJ1-1,13,.,CASSLTGLAEAFF,TGCGCCAGCAGCTTGACGGGCTTGGCTGAAGCTTTCTTT
.,TRBV12-2,TRBJ2-7,13,.,CASRRTRSYEQYF,TGTGCAAGTCGGAGGACGCGCTCCTACGAGCAGTACTTC
.,TRBV5-6,TRBJ1-2,14,.,CASSNPDLTYGYTF,TGTGCCAGCAGCAACCCGGACCTCACTTATGGCTACACCTTC
.,TRBV19,TRBJ2-5,14,.,CASSSGAFQETQYF,TGTGCCAGTAGTTCCGGAGCATTCCAAGAGACCCAGTACTTC
.,TRBV4-1,TRBJ2-5,17,TRBD2,CASSQDPRAGVGETQYF,TGCGCCAGCAGCCAAGATCCCCGAGCGGGAGTTGGGGAGACCCAGTACTTC
.,TRBV11-2,TRBJ2-7,16,.,CASRAYRDLSSYEQYF,TGTGCCAGCAGAGCCTACCGGGACTTAAGCTCCTACGAGCAGTACTTC
.,TRBV18,TRBJ2-5,12,.,CASSSRVETQYF,TGTGCCAGCTCATCCAGGGTAGAGACCCAGTACTTC
.,TRBV29-1,TRBJ1-2,13,TRBD1,CSVGQGTHYGYTF,TGCAGCGTGGGACAGGGGACTCACTATGGCTACACCTTC
.,TRBV5-6,TRBJ2-3,16,TRBD2,CASSLAERGGTDTQYF,TGTGCCAGCAGCTTGGCCGAGCGGGGGGGCACAGATACGCAGTATTTT
once,TRBV11-2,TRBJ2-7,15,.,CASSPASGYSYEQYF,TGTGCCAGCAGCCCTGCGAGCGGCTATTCCTACGAGCAGTACTTC
.,TRBV4-2,TRBJ2-5,18,TRBD2,CASSQERLAGDWQETQYF,TGTGCCAGCAGCCAAGAAAGGCTAGCGGGAGATTGGCAAGAGACCCAGTACTTC
.,TRBV13,TRBJ2-1,16,TRBD2,CASRWTSGSSYNEQFF,TGTGCCAGCAGATGGACTAGCGGGAGCTCCTACAATGAGCAGTTCTTC
.,TRBV7-9,TRBJ1-4,16,.,CASSQGYRGANEKLFF,TGTGCCAGCAGCCAAGGGTATAGGGGGGCTAATGAAAAACTGTTTTTT
.,TRBV5-6,TRBJ2-2,16,.,CASSLAGTLNTGELFF,TGTGCCAGCAGCTTGGCCGGGACACTGAACACCGGGGAGCTGTTTTTT
.,TRBV7-2,TRBJ2-7,19,.,CASSLSPPGRRTNVYEQYF,TGTGCCAGCAGCTTATCCCCGCCAGGGAGAAGGACAAACGTCTACGAGCAGTACTTC
.,TRBV11-2,TRBJ2-1,14,.,CASSPVTPDNEQFF,TGTGCCAGCAGCCCCGTGACCCCGGACAATGAGCAGTTCTTC
few,TRBV19,TRBJ1-5,15,TRBD1,CASRRDRAGNQPQHF,TGTGCCAGTAGGCGGGACAGGGCTGGCAATCAGCCCCAGCATTTT
.,TRBV5-1,TRBJ2-7,15,TRBD1,CASSPLDRADDEQYF,TGCGCCAGCAGCCCACTTGACAGGGCTGACGACGAGCAGTACTTC
.,TRBV2,TRBJ1-4,16,TRBD1,CASSGPTRQGNEKLFF,TGTGCCAGCAGTGGGCCGACAAGACAGGGTAATGAAAAACTGTTTTTT
.,TRBV5-1,TRBJ2-1,14,.,CASSLVSKNNEQFF,TGCGCCAGCAGCCTTGTGTCAAAAAACAATGAGCAGTTCTTC
.,TRBV2,TRBJ2-1,12,TRBD2,CASRGGVNEQFF,TGTGCCAGCAGGGGGGGGGTCAATGAGCAGTTCTTC
.,TRBV19,TRBJ2-1,16,.,CASSIARLSSYNEQFF,TGTGCCAGTAGTATAGCCAGGTTAAGCTCCTACAATGAGCAGTTCTTC
.,TRBV15,TRBJ2-4,17,TRBD2,CATSKRLAGGAGNIQYF,TGTGCCACCAGCAAACGACTAGCGGGAGGGGCGGGGAACATTCAGTACTTC
once,TRBV19,TRBJ1-1,13,.,CASSIQENTEAFF,TGTGCCAGTAGTATTCAGGAGAACACTGAAGCTTTCTTT
once,TRBV5-1,TRBJ2-3,12,.,CASSLVTDTQYF,TGCGCCAGCAGCTTGGTCACAGATACGCAGTATTTT
once,TRBV5-4,TRBJ2-3,16,TRBD2,CASSYRLAQSTDTQYF,TGTGCCAGCAGCTACAGACTAGCACAGAGCACAGATACGCAGTATTTT
.,TRBV25-1,TRBJ2-7,14,.,CASSLGGRNYEQYF,TGTGCCAGCAGTCTCGGAGGCAGGAACTACGAGCAGTACTTC
.,TRBV6-5,TRBJ1-6,13,.,CASRGYGDSPLHF,TGTGCCAGCAGGGGTTATGGGGATTCACCCCTCCACTTT
few,TRBV28,TRBJ2-7,11,.,CASSLGYEQYF,TGTGCCAGCAGTTTGGGTTACGAGCAGTACTTC
.,TRBV10-3,TRBJ1-3,16,TRBD1,CAITSAGTAIGNTIYF,TGTGCCATCACTTCAGCCGGGACAGCCATTGGAAACACCATATATTTT
.,TRBV29-1,TRBJ2-7,14,TRBD2,CSAGTSALSYEQYF,TGCAGCGCCGGGACTAGCGCGCTCTCCTACGAGCAGTACTTC
.,TRBV11-2,TRBJ2-5,11,.,CASSLTETQYF,TGTGCCAGCAGCCTAACCGAGACCCAGTACTTC
once,TRBV6-1,TRBJ2-7,15,TRBD1,CASSEGGTGGYEQYF,TGTGCCAGCAGTGAAGGGGGGACAGGGGGCTACGAGCAGTACTTC
.,TRBV6-4,TRBJ2-2,14,.,CASSDVGDTGELFF,TGTGCCAGCAGTGATGTCGGGGACACCGGGGAGCTGTTTTTT
.,TRBV28,TRBJ2-7,16,TRBD1,CASSLFGTGGSYEQYF,TGTGCCAGCAGTTTATTCGGGACAGGGGGCTCCTACGAGCAGTACTTC
.,TRBV7-6,TRBJ2-1,13,.,CASSYGRSNEQFF,TGTGCCAGCAGCTACGGACGGAGCAATGAGCAGTTCTTC
.,TRBV18,TRBJ1-1,15,.,CASSGLAPPATEAFF,TGTGCCAGCTCAGGATTGGCCCCCCCAGCCACTGAAGCTTTCTTT